This record looks at one TCR beta chain sequence and its context. Its binding antigen is unknown. Qualities for individual bases were not recorded, and no much larger clone is one base off. The junction shows trimming of 0 bases on V and 5 bases on J, plus 12 bases between the germline ends. The CDR3 numbers 15 residues from cysteine through phenylalanine. This entry keeps only the CDR3 DNA: 45 bases, framed from base 1. According to the germline V gene, CDR1 reads SGHDN and CDR2 reads FVKESK. These data belong to a study of cytomegalovirus exposure and HLA in healthy donors (dated by TCRdb to about 2017). At the level of the whole study: An earlier analysis of several hundred of the donors reported about 260 Gb of sequence data and 117 million unique TCR beta sequences obtained from about 170 million T cells. All discovery cohort repertoires had been generated on a single sequencing platform. To predict cytomegalovirus infection status, the study combined high-throughput TCR immunosequencing, statistical association of individual TCRs with disease status, and machine learning. A few DR-DQ haplotypes were treated as single units for association and clustering because of strong linkage in the cohort. In an earlier analysis of 500 to 650 of the donors, high-throughput TCR beta sequencing was used to judge whether each TCR beta V gene segment behaved as functional or pseudogenic. Donor age, sex, ethnicity and CMV serostatus were compiled together with the repertoire data. HLA typing covered class I and class II loci at four-digit resolution. Roughly 300 gigabases of sequencing data and approximately 92 million unique TCR sequences made up an early release that covered approximately 620 HLA-typed donors. Typing coverage differed by locus: A, B, C, DRB1 and DQB1 were typed in roughly 620-630 donors, DQA1 in about 510, DPA1 in 600 to 610, and DPB1 in approximately 450. The study used immunosequencing to profile the T cell repertoires of 666 subjects and linked those repertoires to cytomegalovirus serostatus. Among almost 400 genotyped donors of the cohort, an average of around 240,000 unique TCR beta nucleotide sequences were sequenced per donor, about a sixth of them non-productive. A later analysis re-examined previously published TCR beta repertoires from 610 or so donors and added high-resolution HLA genotyping to investigate patterns of TCR occurrence. Of the roughly 400 genotyped donors, approximately 83% fell in the genetic ancestry cluster associated with self-reported Caucasian donors. In a later genetic analysis, genome-wide SNP genotypes for about three fifths of the 666 donors were used, and that subset was treated as a discovery cohort. In the later analysis, no new phenotypic data were used to find candidate immune exposures; instead, reliance was placed on TCR beta sequences and their occurrence across donors. In addition to the first cohort of approximately 670 subjects, a separate validation cohort of 120 different subjects was used. The study aimed to test whether signatures of past pathogen exposure could be identified by cataloging public T cell receptors. Study-level results and caveats: In both the original and validation cohorts, the classifier was reported to diagnose cytomegalovirus status with high specificity and sensitivity. In a later analysis, TCR association rates were found to vary across HLA loci, with the most associated TCRs seen for DRB1 alleles and the fewest for HLA-C alleles. According to a later genetic analysis, donors in an Asian-associated ancestry cluster had fewer N-insertions in productive TCRs than the approximately 710-donor mean. In a later genetic analysis, a missense DCLRE1C variant was associated with V-gene and J-gene trimming of TCR beta chains, and the association was replicated in an independent cohort. Sequencing depth was assumed to be roughly uniform across donors in the presence/absence analyses, though that assumption may not hold. At a false discovery rate of 0.05, a later analysis linked approximately 18,000 TCR beta sequences to specific HLA alleles. Because HLA typing was unavailable for some donors at each locus, only the typed subset was used in association tests. It was suggested by the authors that the approach could potentially be generalized to other disease states and immunological phenotypes. Several of the top co-occurrence clusters appeared to be linked to parvovirus B19, influenza, CMV and Epstein-Barr virus, according to a later analysis. Linkage disequilibrium might explain the correlated functional status among segregating V segments, but an unknown experimental factor could not be excluded. A further reported finding was that TCR beta sequences accurately predicted the HLA-A and HLA-B alleles for most subjects in the first cohort. In the study, 150 to 200 TCR beta chains were listed as associated with cytomegalovirus. Over 15 rarely observed V segments, including chromosome 9 orphons, were excluded from the earlier analysis of several hundred of the donors because counts were too low. Most CMV-associated TCR beta chains appeared to be HLA-restricted in a later analysis, and the HLA associations seemed to be driven largely by CMV exposure. A later analysis found that HLA-associated TCR beta chains were more clonally expanded and had lower generation probabilities than equally common non-associated chains. Most TCR sequences were seen in very few donors, while some public TCRs were found in many individuals. This cohort had only TCR beta chains sequenced, and the lack of alpha or paired-chain data limited which features could be detected. A few of the identified cytomegalovirus-associated TCR beta chains were confirmed in vitro to be specific for cytomegalovirus antigens. The sequencing pipeline was judged likely to have produced a cluster of highly shared sequence variants as a technical artifact. CMV serostatus was the only immune exposure information available for the cohort. Some IMGT-functional V segments, including TRBV6-2 and TRBV6-3, could not be told apart with the 87-base-pair reads, so those segments were excluded. Strong co-occurrence of HLA alleles, especially DR and DQ, made assigning TCR associations to individual alleles difficult. In an earlier analysis of 500 to 650 of the donors, most TCR beta V segments appeared in productive rearrangements about 87% or about 30% of the time, broadly matching IMGT annotations.

Libraries came from the immunoSEQ multiplex PCR assay. For the multiplex PCR, a mixture combining 60 forward primers for TCR Vbeta segments and 13 reverse primers for TCR Jbeta segments was used. The CDR3 region of rearranged TCR beta genes was amplified from genomic DNA with a multiplex PCR assay. The amplified TCR beta libraries were sequenced on the Illumina HiSeq System as 87-base-pair reads. The authors processed their data as follows. A later analysis counted some 80 million unique TCR beta chains across the approximately 700 repertoires, and some 11 million of these chains were shared by at least two donors. A nearest-neighbor algorithm error-corrected the raw reads and collapsed the reads into unique sequences, merging closely related sequences to remove PCR and sequencing errors. To assign V, D and J gene segments, CDR3 sequences were aligned to IMGT reference sequences. For a sequence to be retained, a match of at least six nucleotides was required to both a V gene segment and a J gene segment. A rearrangement counted as productive if the CDR3 had no stop codons and remained in frame with V and J, and every other rearrangement counted as non-productive. Following IMGT convention, CDR3 was defined as the stretch from the second conserved V-encoded cysteine to the conserved J-encoded phenylalanine. In an earlier analysis of more than 550 of the donors, sequences lacking an unambiguous match to a single V gene segment were excluded. An earlier analysis of fewer than 750 of the donors called V segments functional above 56.7% productive rearrangements and segregating when the between-donor standard deviation exceeded 5%. To diagnose cytomegalovirus status from the catalog of TCR beta chain sequences, a statistical classification framework was built. In a later analysis, TCR nucleotide sequences were compared against IMGT/GENE-DB human TR gene sequences so that V and J genes could be assigned. A later analysis assigned CDR3 sequences and most-parsimonious VDJ recombination scenarios with the TCRdist pipeline. In a later analysis, each TCR beta chain was defined by its CDR3 amino acid sequence together with its V-gene family, and reads lacking a unique V-gene family were excluded. To address suspected cross-contamination and a sequencing artifact, a later analysis removed a few hundred highly shared, low-generation-probability nucleotide sequences. For each public chain, a later analysis derived a clonal expansion index from normalized ranks of inferred template counts within each repertoire. In a later analysis, generation probabilities were computed using a VDJ recombination model fitted to out-of-frame rearrangements, and the results were checked against IGoR. In a later analysis, TCR-TCR, TCR-HLA and TCR-CMV co-occurrence was scored with hypergeometric tests, and a repertoire-size bias correction was applied to TCR pairs. In a later analysis, false discovery rates were estimated by permuting HLA or CMV assignments 20 times. In a later analysis, co-occurring TCRs were grouped using DBSCAN, and TCRdist sequence similarity was added for clustering within HLA-allele-positive subsets. For co-occurrence clustering, repertoires with fewer than 30,000 or more than 120,000 public chains were excluded, along with five repertoires with anomalous nucleotide sharing. Entries here come from immuneACCESS through TCRdb and include only in-frame sequences with V and J called. Some clones fail to appear in such tables; in the studies checked, an unresolved V gene covers under half of the shortfall, and the cause of the remainder is unknown. V and J calls and clone size come straight from that table; D and trimming were deduced from the DNA. The sample includes 100,000 to 150,000 clones, with 75% to 85% observed a single time. Approximately 10% of the sample goes to the ten largest clones.

The cohort consisted of approximately 690 healthy bone marrow donors. At the time of sampling, every cohort member was nominally healthy, though immune exposures that went unrecorded were likely present. The donor was CMV seropositive and belonged to the group of 250 to 350 seropositive cohort members. A peripheral blood sample was collected from each donor, and TCR beta sequencing was performed on peripheral blood mononuclear cells. The Qiagen DNeasy Blood Extraction Kit was used to extract genomic DNA from the blood cell samples. The sequenced sample was PBMCs. The V and J genes are TRBV14 and TRBJ2-3; the D gene is perhaps TRBD1, from 5 matching bases. The sequence came from a young man in good health and CMV-seropositive. The CDR3 loop reads CASSQDVGVIDTQYF. The sequenced DNA is TGTGCCAGCAGCCAAGATGTAGGGGTAATAGATACGCAGTATTTT.